A selection of T cell receptor beta chains follows, all from one sample in a study of graft-versus-host responses after intestinal transplantation. Assay used: immunoSEQ multiplex PCR; TCRdb lists only in-frame clones, some missing. This sample has over 75,000 clones; 88% occur once, and the top ten carry roughly 0.3%. For these TCRs, the target antigens are not known. Sequences were derived from unstimulated CD4+ T cells sorted from spleen or lymph node cells, sampled before transplant. The source is a human donor who was the organ donor for an intestinal transplant. Both conserved end residues are part of each CDR3. D genes are given only for firm matches. Size is stated for part of the rows, as once, few or many counts, or as a class when the clone is expanded.

v_gene	j_gene	d_gene	abundance	CDR3nt	CDR3aa
TRBV9	TRBJ2-7	NA	NA	TGTGCCAGCAGCCCCGAATCGGGAGAGACCTACGAGCAGTACTTC	CASSPESGETYEQYF
TRBV7-8	TRBJ1-4	NA	NA	TGTGCCAGCAGCTACAGGGACGGAGAGAATGAAAAACTGTTTTTT	CASSYRDGENEKLFF
TRBV19	TRBJ1-6	NA	NA	TGTGCCAGTCGACAGTCAAATTCACCCCTCCACTTT	CASRQSNSPLHF
TRBV5-4	TRBJ2-1	NA	NA	TGTGCCAGCAGCCCTGCCCAGGTTTTCGATTCCTACAATGAGCAGTTCTTC	CASSPAQVFDSYNEQFF
TRBV5-1	TRBJ2-3	TRBD2	NA	TGCGCCAGCAGCCCCACTACTAGCGGGGGGGCCCGGACAGATACGCAGTATTTT	CASSPTTSGGARTDTQYF
TRBV6-6	TRBJ1-1	NA	NA	TGTGCCAGCAGTTACGGGGGGATGAACACTGAAGCTTTCTTT	CASSYGGMNTEAFF
TRBV4-2	TRBJ2-7	NA	NA	TGTGCCAGCAGCCAAGAGGGGCGGGGAGATGGCGAGCAGTACTTC	CASSQEGRGDGEQYF
TRBV5-1	TRBJ2-2	NA	NA	TGCGCCAGCAGCTTGGCCAGTGGGGCTAACCCTACCGGGGAGCTGTTTTTT	CASSLASGANPTGELFF
TRBV10-3	TRBJ2-2	TRBD2	NA	TGTGCCATCAGCCGGAGCGGGGGGGTCACCGGGGAGCTGTTTTTT	CAISRSGGVTGELFF
TRBV19	TRBJ2-7	TRBD2	NA	TGTGCCAGTAGTATAGCCCTCAGCGGGAGGGCCTACGAGCAGTACTTC	CASSIALSGRAYEQYF
TRBV14	TRBJ2-7	NA	NA	TGTGCCAGCAGCCAGCTCGGCTCCAGGGCCTACGAGCAGTACTTC	CASSQLGSRAYEQYF
TRBV10-3	TRBJ2-3	NA	NA	TGTGCCATCAGTGATGACATCAATACGCAGTATTTT	CAISDDINTQYF
TRBV11-3	TRBJ2-5	TRBD2	NA	TGTGCCAGCAGCTCCACTAGCGGCCAAGAGACCCAGTACTTC	CASSSTSGQETQYF
TRBV7-9	TRBJ2-2	TRBD1	NA	TGTGCCAGCAGGGGACAGGGAACCGGGGAGCTGTTTTTT	CASRGQGTGELFF
TRBV5-4	TRBJ2-1	NA	NA	TGTGCCAGCAGCTTGCAAGCGGCTACCTACAATGAGCAGTTCTTC	CASSLQAATYNEQFF
TRBV19	TRBJ2-1	NA	NA	TGTGCCAGTAGTATAGGTGGCATAAGCTCCTACAATGAGCAGTTCTTC	CASSIGGISSYNEQFF
TRBV21-1	TRBJ2-6	NA	NA	TGTGCCAGCAGCTCCTTAGACTCTGGGGCCAACGTCCTGACTTTC	CASSSLDSGANVLTF
TRBV6-6	TRBJ1-2	NA	NA	TGTGCCAGCAGTTACTACCCCGTCAGGGTCGGTGGCTACACCTTC	CASSYYPVRVGGYTF
TRBV25-1	TRBJ2-6	NA	NA	TGTGCCAGCAGTGAGAACACAGGTCTCTCTGGGGCCAACGTCCTGACTTTC	CASSENTGLSGANVLTF
TRBV4-1	TRBJ2-5	TRBD2	NA	TGCGCCAGCAGCCGCCTCGGGGCTAGCGGGGCCCGACAAGAGACCCAGTACTTC	CASSRLGASGARQETQYF
TRBV5-1	TRBJ2-7	NA	once	TGCGCCAGCACCCCGCGTCCGGGTCCTGAAGCCGAGCAGTACTTC	CASTPRPGPEAEQYF
TRBV18	TRBJ2-7	NA	NA	TGTGCCAGCTCACCCACCTTGAGTTCTATCTACGAGCAGTACTTC	CASSPTLSSIYEQYF
TRBV9	TRBJ1-6	NA	NA	TGTGCCAGCAGCGAATCCCGGGATTCACCCCTCCACTTT	CASSESRDSPLHF
TRBV9	TRBJ2-3	NA	NA	TGTGCCAGCAGCCCCGGGGTCCACACAGATACGCAGTATTTT	CASSPGVHTDTQYF
TRBV7-2	TRBJ2-1	TRBD2	NA	TGTGCCAGCACCCCCCTTCTTCTAGCGGGAAGGCAGTTCTTC	CASTPLLLAGRQFF
TRBV7-9	TRBJ2-5	NA	NA	TGTGCCAGCAGCTTAGCGGCTTGGACAGCGGTTCAAGAGACCCAGTACTTC	CASSLAAWTAVQETQYF
TRBV28	TRBJ1-2	NA	NA	TGTGCCAGCAGTTTACCTTTAGGACAACTCTATGGCTACACCTTC	CASSLPLGQLYGYTF
TRBV11-3	TRBJ1-1	NA	NA	TGTGCCAGCAGCCAAGCCAAAATTTTCCCGACTTTCTTT	CASSQAKIFPTFF
TRBV18	TRBJ2-1	NA	NA	TGTGCCAGCTCACCAGGGGGGGCAGGGTACAATGAGCAGTTCTTC	CASSPGGAGYNEQFF
TRBV13	TRBJ2-3	NA	NA	TGTGCCAGCAGCTTAATAGGCACAGATACGCAGTATTTT	CASSLIGTDTQYF
TRBV4-1	TRBJ1-1	NA	NA	TGCGCCAGCAGCCATTCGATGACTCTCTCTGAACACACTGAAGCTTTCTTT	CASSHSMTLSEHTEAFF
TRBV7-2	TRBJ2-5	TRBD2	NA	TGTGCCAGCAGCTTAGGGAGCGGGGCGAGGGGAGAGACCCAGTACTTC	CASSLGSGARGETQYF
TRBV5-1	TRBJ2-5	TRBD1	NA	TGCGCCAGCAGCTTGTTTACAGGGGGGGAGACCCAGTACTTC	CASSLFTGGETQYF
TRBV27	TRBJ2-1	TRBD2	NA	TGTGCCAGCAGTTTATTATCCCCAACTAGCGGAAGGCAGTTCTTC	CASSLLSPTSGRQFF
TRBV6-5	TRBJ1-1	NA	few	TGTGCCAGCAGTTACTCGCGGGGAAACACTGAAGCTTTCTTT	CASSYSRGNTEAFF
TRBV15	TRBJ2-7	NA	NA	TGTGCCACCAGCAGAGGTGGAGTCTACGAGCAGTACTTC	CATSRGGVYEQYF
TRBV7-2	TRBJ2-7	NA	NA	TGTGCCAGCAGCTTAGGCAGGTTAAACTACGAGCAGTACTTC	CASSLGRLNYEQYF
TRBV7-8	TRBJ2-7	NA	NA	TGTGCCAGCAGCTTAGAGGAGTGGAAATACGAGCAGTACTTC	CASSLEEWKYEQYF
TRBV7-3	TRBJ2-1	NA	NA	TGTGCCAGCAGCCCAAGCCCTATACGGGGAGAGCAGTTCTTC	CASSPSPIRGEQFF
TRBV2	TRBJ2-7	NA	NA	TGTGCCAGCAGGGGACACTACGAGCAGTACTTC	CASRGHYEQYF
TRBV9	TRBJ1-1	NA	once	TGTGCCAGCAGCGTAATCAGGGGTGAAGCTTTCTTT	CASSVIRGEAFF
TRBV30	TRBJ2-7	TRBD1	few	TGTGCCCGACAGGGGGCGCGAAGCGAGCAGTACTTC	CARQGARSEQYF
TRBV11-3	TRBJ1-2	NA	NA	TGTGCCAGCAGCTTAGTCACAGCCTATGGCTACACCTTC	CASSLVTAYGYTF
TRBV25-1	TRBJ1-1	NA	NA	TGTGCCAGCATTCGGCAGGGGACCTACACTGAAGCTTTCTTT	CASIRQGTYTEAFF
TRBV27	TRBJ2-7	TRBD2	NA	TGTGCCAGCAGTCCCCTCCCCAGCGGGAGGGCCCCCGAGCAGTACTTC	CASSPLPSGRAPEQYF
TRBV4-1	TRBJ2-5	NA	NA	TGCGCCAGCAGCCAGGGGAGCCAAGAGACCCAGTACTTC	CASSQGSQETQYF
TRBV7-7	TRBJ2-1	NA	NA	TGTGCTAGCAGCCGGACGGGAAGCTCCTACAATGAGCAGTTCTTC	CASSRTGSSYNEQFF
TRBV6-1	TRBJ2-7	NA	few	TGTGCCAGCAGTGTCTCGCGTCTCGAGCAGTACTTC	CASSVSRLEQYF
TRBV20-1	TRBJ1-2	NA	once	TGCAGTGCCCCGGGGTTAGATGGCTACACCTTC	CSAPGLDGYTF
TRBV7-8	TRBJ1-5	TRBD1	NA	TGTGCCAGCAGCTTATCGGGACAGCATCCCAATCAGCCCCAGCATTTT	CASSLSGQHPNQPQHF
TRBV7-2	TRBJ2-7	TRBD2	NA	TGTGCCAGCAGCCCGGGGGGAAGCTCTTACGAGCAGTACTTC	CASSPGGSSYEQYF
TRBV6-1	TRBJ1-2	NA	once	TGTGCCAGCAGTGGGGGGACTGGTGGCTACACCTTC	CASSGGTGGYTF